This T cell receptor (beta chain) originates from a study of preoperative IRX-2 immunotherapy in early breast cancer. CDR1 and CDR2 from the germline V gene are LNHNV and YYDKDF (reference sequence). After removal of 1 base from V and 4 bases from J, the junction contained 1 base not matched to a gene. The CDR3 spans 15 residues. The repertoire was sequenced with immunoSEQ multiplex PCR; TCRdb's copy has only in-frame clones and lacks some. The table has 20,000 to 30,000 clones, roughly 80% seen once. This clone was seen a handful of times. Treatment noted: preoperative locoregional IRX-2 cytokine immunotherapy. This phase Ib study tested locoregional IRX-2 cytokine immunotherapy given before surgery.

This rearrangement joins TRBV15 to TRBJ2-3, with 11 bases aligning to TRBD1. Sequencing was performed on lymph node tissue, taken after IRX-2 immunotherapy. The sequence was collected from a human donor with breast cancer. The CDR3 region is CATSRAGQGADTQYF. The CDR3 DNA reads TGTGCCACCAGCAGAGCGGGACAGGGGGCAGATACGCAGTATTTT. The whole variable domain, remainder taken from reference TRBV15 and TRBJ2-3, is DAMVIQNPRYQVTQFGKPVTLSCSQTLNHNVMYWYQQKSSQAPKLLFHYYDKDFNNEADTPDNFQSRRPNTSFCFLDIRSPGLGDTAMYLCATSRAGQGADTQYFGPGTRLTVL.